Reported below is one T cell receptor beta chain. The data belong to a study of blood T cell repertoires in COVID-19. Under the authors' procedure: Reference gene primer amplification yielded estimated nucleated cell counts. Some clones are missing from TCRdb's copy, which holds only in-frame ones; the method was immunoSEQ multiplex PCR. V, J and clone size derive from that table, while D and trimming were established from the DNA sequence. The sample shows some 200,000 clones, roughly 80% of them seen only once. This study enrolled people aged about 18 to 100 from around 26 US geographic areas. The clonotype was recovered from a woman aged 40 to 50 with acute COVID-19. The sequenced sample consisted of PBMCs or T cells enriched from blood (not recorded which).

CDR3 residues: CASSNGQGVYGYTF. CDR3 in DNA: TGTGCCAGCAGTAATGGACAGGGCGTATATGGCTACACCTTC. The rearrangement joins TRBV7-9 to TRBJ1-2; 8 nucleotides line up with TRBD1. The CDR3 consists of 14 residues. The ends lost 6 bases at V and 5 bases at J; junction bases unmatched: 8. Germline V gives CDR1 SEHNR, CDR2 FQNEAQ (reference sequence). The variable domain in full, completed from reference TRBV7-9 and TRBJ1-2, reads DTGVSQNPRHKITKRGQNVTFRCDPISEHNRLYWYRQTLGQGPEFLTYFQNEAQLEKSRLLSDRFSAERPKGSFSTLEIQRTEQGDSAMYLCASSNGQGVYGYTFGSGTRLTVV.